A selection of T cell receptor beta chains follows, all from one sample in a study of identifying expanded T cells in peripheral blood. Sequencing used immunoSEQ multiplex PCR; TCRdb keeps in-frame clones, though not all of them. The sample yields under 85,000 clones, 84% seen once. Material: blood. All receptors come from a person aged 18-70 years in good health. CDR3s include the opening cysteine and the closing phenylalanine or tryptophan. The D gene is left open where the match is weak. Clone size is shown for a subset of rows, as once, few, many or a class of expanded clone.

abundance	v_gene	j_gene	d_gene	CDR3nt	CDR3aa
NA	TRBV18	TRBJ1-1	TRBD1	TGTGCCAGCTCGCCCGAAGGGGGCCCTGAAGCTTTCTTT	CASSPEGGPEAFF
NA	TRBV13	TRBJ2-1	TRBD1	TGTGCCAGCAGCAAACAGGGGAGCTCCTACAATGAGCAGTTCTTC	CASSKQGSSYNEQFF
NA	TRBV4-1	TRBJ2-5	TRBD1	TGCGCCAGCAGCCAATTAACCGGGACAGGGGGCGCAGAGACCCAGTACTTC	CASSQLTGTGGAETQYF
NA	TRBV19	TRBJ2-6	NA	TGTGCCAGTACTACTCTTAAGGGTGCCTCTGGGGCCAACGTCCTGACTTTC	CASTTLKGASGANVLTF
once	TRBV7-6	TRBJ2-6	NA	TGTGCCAGCAGCTTAGTCCTCTCTGGGGCCAACGTCCTGACTTTC	CASSLVLSGANVLTF
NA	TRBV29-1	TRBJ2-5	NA	TGCAGCGTAGGAGGGGCGCCGGAAGAGACCCAGTACTTC	CSVGGAPEETQYF
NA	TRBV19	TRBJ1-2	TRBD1	TGTGCCAGTAGAATGGAGGAACAGGGGAACTATGGCTACACCTTC	CASRMEEQGNYGYTF
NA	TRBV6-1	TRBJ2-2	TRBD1	TGTGCCAGCAGCGAAGGGACAGGGGGCACCGGGGAGCTGTTTTTT	CASSEGTGGTGELFF
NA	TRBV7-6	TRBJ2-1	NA	TGTGCCAGCAGCCTTATCCACCCCAGGGGACCGTACAATGAGCAGTTCTTC	CASSLIHPRGPYNEQFF
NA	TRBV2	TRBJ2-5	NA	TGTGCCAGCAGTGCAGGGCTGATACCACAAGAGACCCAGTACTTC	CASSAGLIPQETQYF
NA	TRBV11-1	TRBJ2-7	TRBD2	TGTGCCAGCAGCGCGTCTAGCGGGGCCTACGAGCAGTACTTC	CASSASSGAYEQYF
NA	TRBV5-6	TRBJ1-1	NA	TGTGCCAGCAGCTCGCTGGGCGCTGAAGCTTTCTTT	CASSSLGAEAFF
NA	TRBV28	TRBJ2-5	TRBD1	TGTGCCAGCAGTTTCAGGACAGGGGGCTTACTTGAGACCCAGTACTTC	CASSFRTGGLLETQYF
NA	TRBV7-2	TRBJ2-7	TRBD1	TGTGCCAGCAGCTTAGCAGAGACAGGGGCGTACGAGCAGTACTTC	CASSLAETGAYEQYF
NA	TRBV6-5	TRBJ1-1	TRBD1	TGTGCCAGCAGTACCACCGGGACAGGGAACACTGAAGCTTTCTTT	CASSTTGTGNTEAFF
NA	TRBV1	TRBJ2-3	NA	TGCACCAGCAGCCAAGTATGGCTAGCGGGCATCCCTCCAAGGTCAGATACGCAGTATTTT	CTSSQVWLAGIPPRSDTQYF
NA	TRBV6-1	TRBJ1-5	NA	TGTGCCAGCAGTCCCCCCGGGGGCAATCAGCCCCAGCATTTT	CASSPPGGNQPQHF
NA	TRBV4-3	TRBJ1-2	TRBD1	TGCGCCAGCAGCCAAGTAGGGGCAGGGGGCAACTATGGCTACACCTTC	CASSQVGAGGNYGYTF
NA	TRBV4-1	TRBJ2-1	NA	TGCGCCAGCAGCCAAGAGGGGGGTGATATTAATGAGCAGTTCTTC	CASSQEGGDINEQFF
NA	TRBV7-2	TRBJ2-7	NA	TGTGCCAGCAGCTTACGGGGACAAGTCTACGACGAGCAGTACTTC	CASSLRGQVYDEQYF
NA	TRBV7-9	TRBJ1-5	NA	TGTGCCAGCAGCTCCTCCTTGAATGGTGGGCCCCAGCATTTT	CASSSSLNGGPQHF
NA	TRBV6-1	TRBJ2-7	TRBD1	TGTGCCAGCATTGGTGGGTGGCAGGGGGCCCTCGAGCAGTACTTC	CASIGGWQGALEQYF
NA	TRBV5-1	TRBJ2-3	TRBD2	TGCGCCAGCAGCCGGGTCGGGACTAGCGCCGATACGCAGTATTTT	CASSRVGTSADTQYF
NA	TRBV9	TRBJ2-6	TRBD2	TGTGCCAGCAGCCCCGACGGGGGGTTGGTTGGGGCCAACGTCCTGACTTTC	CASSPDGGLVGANVLTF
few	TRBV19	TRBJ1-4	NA	TGTGCCAGTAGTGCCCAAACGACAGGTGGAAAACTGTTTTTT	CASSAQTTGGKLFF
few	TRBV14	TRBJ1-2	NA	TGTGCCAGCAGTCCCCATACCGGGACGGAGTATGGCTACACCTTC	CASSPHTGTEYGYTF
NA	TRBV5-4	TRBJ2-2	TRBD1	TGTGCCAGCAGCCAGGACAGGGGGTATATGGGGGAGCTGTTTTTT	CASSQDRGYMGELFF
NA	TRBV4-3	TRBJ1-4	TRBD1	TGCGCCAGCAGCAGACAGGGGGGTCTAAGTCTGCCTGAAAAACTGTTTTTT	CASSRQGGLSLPEKLFF
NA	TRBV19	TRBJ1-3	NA	TGTGCCAGTAGTGACAGTCCTGGAAACACCATATATTTT	CASSDSPGNTIYF
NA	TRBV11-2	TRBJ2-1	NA	TGTGCCAGCAGCCCAGAGTTGGGGTACAATGAGCAGTTCTTC	CASSPELGYNEQFF
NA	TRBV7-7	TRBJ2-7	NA	TGTGCTAGCAGCTTAGAGGGGGGAGCAGGGAGCGAGCAGTACTTC	CASSLEGGAGSEQYF
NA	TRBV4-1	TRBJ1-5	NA	TGCGCCAGCAGCCAAGGGGAAGTCGATCAGCCCCAGCATTTT	CASSQGEVDQPQHF
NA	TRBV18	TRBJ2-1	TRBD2	TGTGCCAGCTCACGAGGACTAGCGGGACTCGGGGATGAGCAGTTCTTC	CASSRGLAGLGDEQFF
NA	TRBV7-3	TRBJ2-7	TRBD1	TGTGCCAGCAGCCTCCACCGGGGACAGGCCTACGAGCAGTACTTC	CASSLHRGQAYEQYF
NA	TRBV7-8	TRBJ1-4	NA	TGTGCCAGCAGCCGGGTCCGGGATGAAAAACTGTTTTTT	CASSRVRDEKLFF
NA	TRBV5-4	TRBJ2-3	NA	TGTGCCAGCAGCTTGCCCGCAGATACGCAGTATTTT	CASSLPADTQYF
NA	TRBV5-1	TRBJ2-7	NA	TGCGCCAGCAGCTTTACCCTCGACCCCGGGGGTTACGAGCAGTACTTC	CASSFTLDPGGYEQYF
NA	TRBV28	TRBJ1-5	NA	TGTGCCAGCAGTTTGGCGGGCAGCTTCAATCAGCCCCAGCATTTT	CASSLAGSFNQPQHF
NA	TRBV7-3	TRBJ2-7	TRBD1	TGTGCCAGCAGCCACGGGACAGGGCAGTACGAGCAGTACTTC	CASSHGTGQYEQYF
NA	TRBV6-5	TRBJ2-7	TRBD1	TGTGCCAGCAGCGAGACAGGGTTCAACGAGCAGTACTTC	CASSETGFNEQYF
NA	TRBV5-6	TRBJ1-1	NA	TGTGCCAGCAGCTTGTCTTTGGGTGAAGCTTTCTTT	CASSLSLGEAFF
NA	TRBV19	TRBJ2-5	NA	TGTGCCAGTAGTATAGGAACAGGGAGGGAGACCCAGTACTTC	CASSIGTGRETQYF
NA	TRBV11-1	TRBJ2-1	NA	TGTGCCAGCAGCTCCCTTGGAGCTCGCTCCTACAATGAGCAGTTCTTC	CASSSLGARSYNEQFF
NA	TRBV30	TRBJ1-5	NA	TGTGCCTGGAGACTTAGGGGCAGGGACAATCAGCCCCAGCATTTT	CAWRLRGRDNQPQHF
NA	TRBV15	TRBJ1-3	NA	TGTGCCACCAGCAGATGGAGTCTACGGGGGAGCGACTCTGGAAACACCATATATTTT	CATSRWSLRGSDSGNTIYF
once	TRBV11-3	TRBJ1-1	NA	TGTGCCAGCAGCAAGAATCAGGGAAGCACTGAAGCTTTCTTT	CASSKNQGSTEAFF
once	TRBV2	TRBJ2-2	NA	TGTGCCAGCACCTGGGGGGACGTGAAGAACACCGGGGAGCTGTTTTTT	CASTWGDVKNTGELFF
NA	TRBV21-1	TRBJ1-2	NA	TGTGCCAGCAGCAAAGGAGGGGTTGGGGAGGATGGCTACACCTTC	CASSKGGVGEDGYTF
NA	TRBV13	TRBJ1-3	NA	TGTGCCAGCAGCTTAGTTAACACCATATATTTT	CASSLVNTIYF
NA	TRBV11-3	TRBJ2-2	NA	TGTGCCAGCAGCTTAGGGGGGCCAACGAACACCGGGGAGCTGTTTTTT	CASSLGGPTNTGELFF
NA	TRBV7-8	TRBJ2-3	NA	TGTGCCAGCAGCTTAGCGCAGGCGCGGGATACGCAGTATTTT	CASSLAQARDTQYF
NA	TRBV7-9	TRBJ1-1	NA	TGTGCCAGCAGCTTAGGGCAGGGGACTGAAGCTTTCTTT	CASSLGQGTEAFF
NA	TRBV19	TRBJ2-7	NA	TGTGCCAGTAGTCCCCGGGACTCCTCCTACGAGCAGTACTTC	CASSPRDSSYEQYF